The sample holds a few counts of the clone carrying this T cell receptor beta chain. The sample originates from a study of identical twins. TCRdb analysed the 5' RACE reads with MiXCR anew, one entry per CDR3 protein. The table has around 250,000 distinct CDR3 sequences, roughly 7.1% seen once; the top ten hold approximately 14%. CDR1 and CDR2 (germline): MNHEY, SMNVEV (reference sequence). This CDR3 has 15 amino acids. V lost 11 bases to trimming and J lost 3 bases; unmatched junction nucleotides: 12. The sample was also reused in another study, on T cells expressing NK-cell markers.

This clonotype was sampled from a woman in her late teens or twenties in good health. J is TRBJ2-3 and V is TRBV27; 9 bases align to TRBD1. The sample taken for sequencing was CD8+ T cells sorted from blood. This CDR3 is CALKIGTGRTDTQYF. CDR3 in DNA: TGTGCCTTAAAGATCGGGACAGGGAGGACAGATACGCAGTATTTT.